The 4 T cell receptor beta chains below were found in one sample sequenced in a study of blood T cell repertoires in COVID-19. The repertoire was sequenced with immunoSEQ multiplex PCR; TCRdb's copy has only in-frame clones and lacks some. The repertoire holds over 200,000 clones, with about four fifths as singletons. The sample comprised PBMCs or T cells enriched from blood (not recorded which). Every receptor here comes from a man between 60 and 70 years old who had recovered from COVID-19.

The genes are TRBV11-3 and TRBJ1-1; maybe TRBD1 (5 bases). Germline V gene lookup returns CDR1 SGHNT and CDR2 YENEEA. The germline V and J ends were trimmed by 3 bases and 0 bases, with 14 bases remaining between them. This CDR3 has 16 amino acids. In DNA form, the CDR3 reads TGTGCCAGCAGCTTTGGGGCAGGCAGCGTGAACACTGAAGCTTTCTTT. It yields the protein CASSFGAGSVNTEAFF.

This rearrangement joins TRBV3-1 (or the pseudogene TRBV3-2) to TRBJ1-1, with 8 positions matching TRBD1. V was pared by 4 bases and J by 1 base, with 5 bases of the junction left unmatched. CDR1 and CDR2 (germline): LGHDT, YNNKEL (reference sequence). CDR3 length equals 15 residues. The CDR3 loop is CASSRGTGGNTEAFF. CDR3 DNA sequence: TGTGCCAGCAGCCGAGGGACAGGAGGGAACACTGAAGCTTTCTTT.

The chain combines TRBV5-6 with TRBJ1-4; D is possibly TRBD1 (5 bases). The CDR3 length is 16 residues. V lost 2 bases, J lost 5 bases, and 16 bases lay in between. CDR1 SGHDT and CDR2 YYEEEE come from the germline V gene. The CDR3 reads CASSFSIWAGNEKLFF. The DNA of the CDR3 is TGTGCCAGCAGCTTTTCGATTTGGGCAGGGAATGAAAAACTGTTTTTT.

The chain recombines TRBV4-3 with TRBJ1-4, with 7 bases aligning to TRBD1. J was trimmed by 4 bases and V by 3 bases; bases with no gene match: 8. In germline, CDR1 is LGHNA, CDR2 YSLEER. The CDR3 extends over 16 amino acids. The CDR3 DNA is TGCGCCAGCAGCCACCAATCCGGGACAGTTAATGAAAAACTGTTTTTT. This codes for CASSHQSGTVNEKLFF.